This TCR beta chain was profiled in a study of response to subunit inactivated influenza vaccine. CDR3 length: 16 amino acids. V was cut by 2 bases and J by 3 bases, with 14 bases left in between. Looked up from germline, CDR1 is MNHEY and CDR2 is SMNVEV (reference sequence). On this clonotype itself: The antigen is unknown.

Findings and caveats of the study: A suggestion made by the authors is that each seasonal influenza vaccination recruits few new T cells.

TCRdb reprocessed the RT-PCR reads via MiXCR and lists one record per CDR3 protein. The data contain around 530,000 distinct CDR3 sequences, 15% to 20% of them singletons. The V and J genes are TRBV27 and TRBJ1-3; a weak D match, TRBD1 (5 bases). The TCR originated in a man between 50 and 70 years old who received an inactivated influenza vaccine. This specimen consisted of CD4+ T cells sorted from PBMCs, obtained less than 25 months after vaccination. The CDR3 protein is CASSLGGVGLGNTIYF. CDR3 DNA: TGTGCCAGCAGTTTAGGAGGGGTAGGACTTGGAAACACCATATATTTT.